These T cell receptor beta chains were read from a single sample in a study of cytomegalovirus exposure and HLA in healthy donors. Method: immunoSEQ multiplex PCR; TCRdb's copy keeps in-frame clones and lacks some. The sample shows around 180,000 clones, around 79% of them seen only once. Sequenced: PBMCs. These receptors were collected from a woman in her fifties or sixties in good health and CMV-seronegative. CDR3s include the opening cysteine and the closing phenylalanine or tryptophan. The D gene is left open where the match is weak. Clone sizes are given selectively: once, few, many, or a class where the clone is expanded.

v_call,j_call,d_call,clone_size,cdr3_aa,cdr3_nt
TRBV2,TRBJ1-5,-,-,CASIPYDGVSNQPQHF,TGTGCCAGCATTCCGTACGACGGAGTTAGCAATCAGCCCCAGCATTTT
TRBV25-1,TRBJ2-3,-,-,CASTNMANTQYF,TGTGCCAGCACCAACATGGCAAATACGCAGTATTTT
TRBV5-1,TRBJ2-1,TRBD1,-,CASSYSSGGRYNEQFF,TGCGCCAGCAGCTACTCCTCAGGGGGCCGCTACAATGAGCAGTTCTTC
TRBV7-9,TRBJ1-1,TRBD1,-,CASSLQGVWYTEAFF,TGTGCCAGCAGCTTACAGGGGGTATGGTACACTGAAGCTTTCTTT
TRBV6-1,TRBJ2-2,-,-,CASQGQQTYTGELFF,TGTGCCAGCCAGGGACAACAGACTTACACCGGGGAGCTGTTTTTT
TRBV6-1,TRBJ1-1,-,-,CASSERGAGMNTEAFF,TGTGCCAGCAGTGAACGGGGGGCAGGAATGAACACTGAAGCTTTCTTT
TRBV5-1,TRBJ1-3,-,-,CASSLRGSGGNTIYF,TGCGCCAGCAGCTTGCGGGGAAGCGGCGGAAACACCATATATTTT
TRBV18,TRBJ2-7,TRBD1,-,CASSPSRQGAGEQYF,TGTGCCAGCTCACCAAGTAGACAGGGGGCGGGAGAGCAGTACTTC
TRBV19,TRBJ2-7,-,-,CASSQGRTSYEQYF,TGTGCCAGTAGCCAGGGCCGAACCTCCTACGAGCAGTACTTC
TRBV28,TRBJ1-1,-,-,CASSYLGPGLGGTEAFF,TGTGCCAGCAGTTACTTAGGCCCGGGACTAGGTGGCACTGAAGCTTTCTTT
TRBV5-4,TRBJ1-1,TRBD1,-,CASSFRQGSLMNTEAFF,TGTGCCAGCAGCTTCAGACAGGGGTCCCTCATGAACACTGAAGCTTTCTTT
TRBV7-2,TRBJ2-7,TRBD1,-,CASSKTGIEQYF,TGTGCCAGCAGCAAGACAGGGATCGAGCAGTACTTC
TRBV18,TRBJ2-7,-,-,CASSRAPPPYEQYF,TGTGCCAGCTCACGAGCCCCACCTCCCTACGAGCAGTACTTC
TRBV9,TRBJ1-1,-,-,CASSVDPSGRSEAFF,TGTGCCAGCAGCGTAGACCCCTCGGGGAGGTCTGAAGCTTTCTTT
TRBV25-1,TRBJ2-1,-,-,CASTPQLDEQFF,TGTGCCAGCACCCCCCAGTTGGATGAGCAGTTCTTC
TRBV4-1,TRBJ2-5,-,-,CASSFLHGETQYF,TGCGCCAGCAGCTTCCTCCACGGGGAGACCCAGTACTTC
TRBV18,TRBJ1-3,-,-,CASSNRQFSGNTIYF,TGTGCCAGCTCAAACCGACAGTTCTCTGGAAACACCATATATTTT
TRBV9,TRBJ2-5,TRBD2,-,CASSSGLLSETQYF,TGTGCCAGCAGCTCGGGACTACTATCAGAGACCCAGTACTTC
TRBV29-1,TRBJ2-1,TRBD2,-,CSVRRRLASYNEQFF,TGCAGCGTCCGACGCCGACTAGCGTCCTACAATGAGCAGTTCTTC
TRBV21-1,TRBJ2-2,-,-,CAGSKGTGDRNTGELFF,TGTGCCGGCAGCAAAGGGACCGGGGACAGAAACACCGGGGAGCTGTTTTTT
TRBV5-6,TRBJ1-3,TRBD1,-,CASSLAGGVAGNTIYF,TGTGCCAGCAGCTTGGCAGGGGGCGTCGCTGGAAACACCATATATTTT
TRBV2,TRBJ1-5,TRBD1,-,CASSDPQGEDLQQPQHF,TGTGCCAGCAGTGACCCCCAGGGGGAGGATTTGCAACAGCCCCAGCATTTT
TRBV9,TRBJ2-3,-,-,CASSVQLTDTQYF,TGTGCCAGCAGCGTTCAACTCACAGATACGCAGTATTTT
TRBV4-2,TRBJ1-4,-,-,CASSQDSRTNEKLFF,TGTGCCAGCAGCCAAGACTCCAGAACTAATGAAAAACTGTTTTTT
TRBV9,TRBJ1-3,-,-,CASSAGGAVRRSNTIYF,TGTGCCAGCAGCGCGGGGGGGGCGGTTCGTCGTAGCAACACCATATATTTT
TRBV7-9,TRBJ2-7,TRBD1,few,CASSLQGAYEQYF,TGTGCCAGCAGCTTACAGGGGGCCTACGAGCAGTACTTC
TRBV7-2,TRBJ2-7,TRBD2,-,CASSLVGGGTTTYEQYF,TGTGCCAGCAGCTTAGTAGGCGGAGGGACTACCACCTACGAGCAGTACTTC
TRBV7-4,TRBJ2-7,TRBD2,-,CASSLDSREAYEQYF,TGTGCCAGCAGCTTAGATTCGCGGGAGGCCTACGAGCAGTACTTC